The source of this T cell receptor (beta chain) is a study of blood T cell repertoires in COVID-19 (dated by TCRdb to 2020 to 2022). With regard to the full study: Samples from collaborators originated in the United States, Italy and Spain and spanned both the acute and convalescent phases of COVID-19. Deeply sampled blood TCRbeta repertoires from subjects exposed to, actively infected with, or recovered from COVID-19 were included in the dataset. Where HLA class I and class II types were available, the types were taken from metadata supplied by the sample provider, not from assay-based typing. The material from the prospective study consisted of cDNA or gDNA derived from T cells, B-cell-depleted T cells, or PBMCs. A freely available public database, intended as a resource for researchers studying the immune response to SARS-CoV-2, is where the repertoires were released. Samples were obtained from the ongoing ImmuneRACE study (first 160 participants) and from about 1,300 subjects provided by 6 global collaborators. A de-identified subject ID, COVID-19 status, age in years and sex were almost always included in the sample metadata. The paper as a whole reports these results and caveats: The quantity of clinical and demographic metadata differed by source and by participant and was supplied without curation.

This clone showed up just once. The target of this receptor is not known. The input lacks base qualities; no much larger clone sits a single base away. At one collaborating source in Seattle, patients were enrolled during active infection and were followed longitudinally through the course of disease. Collaborating institutions collected whole blood in K2EDTA tubes following their own protocols. For TCRbeta analysis, collaborators shipped samples in one of three forms: frozen whole blood, isolated PBMCs, or DNA extracted from either of those sample types. TCRbeta CDR3 regions were amplified from genomic DNA using the immunoSEQ Assay, a bias-controlled multiplex PCR. Per the original workflow: Nucleated cell counts per sample were estimated from amplification of reference gene primers within the assay. Sequence reads were collapsed and filtered to measure the absolute abundance of every unique TCRbeta CDR3 rearrangement. For each sample, productive Simpson clonality was calculated as the square root of Simpson's diversity index over productive rearrangements. In TCRdb, the immuneACCESS table is reduced to in-frame sequences with V and J assigned. These tables do not hold every clone; where another copy was compared, an unresolved V gene accounts for under half, and the others remain unexplained. V, J and clone size reflect that table, while D and trimming were determined from the DNA. Here the sample has roughly 410,000 clones; over 75% occur a single time. The ten top clones hold about 2.3% of the sample.

The germline ends are 16 bases apart after V is trimmed by 4 bases and J by 2 bases. The germline V gene sets CDR1 to SGHTA and CDR2 to FQGTGA. The CDR3 has 16 amino acids, counting the end cysteine and phenylalanine. Of the read, only the CDR3 DNA is kept; its 48 bases are in frame from base 1. The receptor was isolated from a woman aged 60-75 years with COVID-19, enrolled during active disease. The V and J segments used are TRBV7-3 and TRBJ2-3; a weak D assignment points to TRBD2 (5 bases agree). Sequenced sample: peripheral blood. The DNA sequence is given as TGTGCCAGCAGCTCACCTGGACGGGAAACCACAGATACGCAGTATTTT. Translated, it reads CASSSPGRETTDTQYF.